These 19 T cell receptor beta chains originate from one sample sequenced in a study of breast tumors, draining lymph nodes, adjacent tissues. TCRdb re-analysed the multiplex PCR reads in MiXCR, keeping a single row per CDR3 protein. The table includes 200,000 to 300,000 distinct CDR3 sequences, about 33% detected once. The lymph nodes were axillary draining lymph nodes from breast cancer patients. Sequencing was performed on axillary lymph node tissue. The receptors originated from a female donor with breast cancer. Some clones in this sample may be carry-over from other donors' samples.

Many counts were recorded for this clonotype. The gene calls are TRBV7-2 and TRBJ2-7; D is ambiguous. This CDR3 has 13 residues. With 0 bases removed from V and 3 bases from J, the gap between germline ends came to 6 bases. Germline V gene lookup returns CDR1 SGHTA and CDR2 FQGNSA. The CDR3 protein is CASSLAGNYEQYF. CDR3 coding DNA: TGTGCCAGCAGCTTAGCGGGGAACTACGAGCAGTACTTC.

As concerns this clonotype: This may arise from a read error, as a much more abundant clone is one base away. The chain has TRBV20-1 and TRBJ2-1; D not certain. The CDR3 totals 12 residues. Germline V gene lookup returns CDR1 DFQATT and CDR2 SNEGSKA (reference sequence). The CDR3 is CSGVGLKNEPFF. The CDR3 DNA reads TGCAGTGGTGTCGGCCTGAAGAATGAGCCGTTCTTC.

This clonotype has a count of ten or more. This rearrangement joins TRBV25-1 to TRBJ2-2; D possibly matches TRBD1 or TRBD2 (5 bases each). Germline V gene sequence: CDR1 MGHDK, CDR2 SYGVNS. There are 14 residues in the CDR3. The V end lost 4 bases, the J end lost 8 bases, and 14 bases lay between the germline ends. CDR3 sequence (DNA): TGTGCCAGCAGTGGGACAAGGGGAGCGGGGGAGCTGTTTTTT. It encodes CASSGTRGAGELFF.

J is TRBJ2-7 and V is TRBV10-2, with a tentative D call TRBD1 (5 bases). This CDR3 spans 13 amino acids. The germline V and J ends were trimmed by 3 bases and 0 bases, with 6 bases remaining between them. Per the germline V gene, CDR1 is WSHSY and CDR2 is SAAADI. The CDR3 DNA reads as TGCGCCAGCAGTGAAGGGGCCTCCTACGAGCAGTACTTC. Encoded protein: CASSEGASYEQYF.

This clonotype was detected ten times or more. The rearrangement uses TRBV30 and TRBJ2-7, with D perhaps matching TRBD2 (6 bases). CDR3 length: 12 amino acids. V lost 2 bases and J lost 5, with 10 bases in between. Germline loops: CDR1 GTSNPN, CDR2 SVGIG (reference sequence). The CDR3 nucleotides are TGTGCCTGGAGTTATTCGGGAGACGAGCAGTACTTC. Protein sequence: CAWSYSGDEQYF.

In this sample, this clonotype turned up many times. DNA for the CDR3: TGTGCTAGTGGTTTGGTACCGGGAGGGCCCGGGGCCAACGTCCTGACTTTC. This encodes CASGLVPGGPGANVLTF. The chain joins TRBV12-5 to TRBJ2-6; 8 bases agree with TRBD2. With V trimmed by 0 bases and J by 4 bases, 5 bases remained unmatched. Germline loops: CDR1 LGHNT, CDR2 FRNRAP. This CDR3 is built from 17 residues.

Note on this clonotype: The junction does not match germline at one end; this may be a read error. The chain is built from TRBV7-9 and TRBJ1-1; D is unclear. Looked up from germline, CDR1 is SEHNR and CDR2 is FQNEAQ (reference sequence). CDR3 length: 15 residues. CDR3 protein: CASSYPPTRYTEAFF. CDR3 nucleotide sequence: TGTGCTAGCAGCTATCCACCGACTAGGTACACTGAAGCTTTCTTT.

This clonotype occurred a few times. The CDR3 is CASSLGQRDTIYF. The CDR3, as DNA: TGTGCCAGCTCACTGGGACAGAGGGACACCATATATTTT. The rearrangement links TRBV18 to TRBJ1-3; TRBD1 matches at 7 bases. The length of the CDR3 is 13 residues. Per germline, CDR1 KGHSH and CDR2 LQKENI. The ends lost 4 bases at V and 8 bases at J; junction bases unmatched: 5.

This clonotype appeared many times. At one end, the junction sequence differs from germline, possibly due to a read error. This chain uses TRBV12-3 or TRBV12-4 with TRBJ2-1; TRBD2 matches 9 bases. This CDR3 has 14 amino acids. The CDR3 coding sequence is TGTGCCAGCAGGTTAGCGGGAGATTCGGGTGAGCAGTTCTTC. Its protein is CASRLAGDSGEQFF.

This clonotype was seen at least ten times. This rearrangement joins TRBV3-1 to TRBJ1-2; 9 nucleotides match TRBD1. The CDR3 runs 14 residues. Germline V CDR1 and CDR2: LGHDT, YNNKEL (reference sequence). The ends lost 3 bases at V and 5 bases at J; junction bases unmatched: 4. The CDR3 DNA reads TGTGCCAGCAGCCACGGGGACAGGGTTTATGGCTACACCTTC. It specifies CASSHGDRVYGYTF.

The V and J genes are TRBV12-3 or TRBV12-4 and TRBJ2-1; 14 positions match TRBD2. The CDR3 extends over 19 amino acids. V trimming: 4 bases; J trimming: 4 bases; junction bases outside the gene matches: 12. The CDR3 reads CASSSRLAGGPFQYNEQFF. In DNA form, the CDR3 reads TGTGCCAGCAGTTCCCGACTAGCGGGAGGGCCATTTCAATACAATGAGCAGTTCTTC.

On this clonotype itself: Here the CDR3 omits its conserved ending phenylalanine or tryptophan, so a read error is the likely source. The chain is built from TRBV10-3 and TRBJ2-5; D remains ambiguous. This CDR3 has 11 residues. Trimming stripped 8 bases from V and 3 bases from J, with 7 bases between. Germline CDR1 and CDR2: ENHRY and SYGVKD. CDR3 DNA sequence: TGTGCCATCGGTCAGAAAGAGACCCAGTACTCA. It yields the protein CAIGQKETQYS.

This clonotype was seen ten or more times. The chain is built from TRBV5-5 and TRBJ2-5, with TRBD2 matching over 8 bases. The germline V gene has CDR1 SGHKS and CDR2 YYEKEE (reference sequence). V dropped 1 base and J dropped 5; count of bases not matched to a gene: 1. The CDR3 runs to 13 residues. The CDR3 coding sequence is TGTGCCAGCAGCTTGCCTAGCGGGGAGACCCAGTACTTC. It specifies CASSLPSGETQYF.

As to this clonotype: This clone may be a read error of a much larger clone one base away. The chain uses TRBV7-2 and TRBJ2-5, with 7 bases fitting TRBD2. Germline V lookup: CDR1 SGHTA, CDR2 FQGNSA. This CDR3 comprises 15 residues. CDR3 bases: TGTGCCAGCAGCTCGATCGGCGGGAGTGGGGAGACCCAGCACTTC. It specifies CASSSIGGSGETQHF.

This clonotype was observed at least ten times. The junction does not match germline at one end; this may be a read error. The rearrangement uses TRBV7-7 and TRBJ2-3; TRBD2 might be the D (5 bases). This CDR3 contains 15 residues. Per the germline V gene, CDR1 is SSHAT and CDR2 is FNYEAQ (reference sequence). CDR3: CASSRTLDYTDTQYF. Written as DNA, the CDR3 is TGTGCTAGCAGCAGGACCCTAGACTACACAGATACGCAGTATTTT.

This clonotype was found many times. The rearrangement uses TRBV11-2 and TRBJ2-1, with a weak D call TRBD2 (5 bases). Per the germline V gene, CDR1 is SGHAT and CDR2 is FQNNGV. Trimming took off 1 base at V and 7 bases at J, with 14 bases between the two ends. The CDR3 length is 15 residues. Here the CDR3 DNA reads TGTGCCAGCAGCTTAGTCGGTTTAAGAGGGAATGAGCAGTTCTTC. Its protein product is CASSLVGLRGNEQFF.

A word on this clonotype: Since the CDR3 does not end with the conserved phenylalanine or tryptophan, this likely comes from a read error. It is unclear where the CDR3 begins or ends on the DNA, so no DNA is shown, and the CDR3 is as TCRdb lists it. The rearrangement joins TRBV29-1 to TRBJ1-2. The germline V gene encodes CDR1 SQVTM and CDR2 ANQGSEA. A total of 8 residues make up the CDR3, ends included. CDR3 sequence: CSVESLLA.

At least ten counts were recorded for this clonotype. The V gene is TRBV2, the J gene TRBJ2-7; D perhaps matches TRBD2 (5 bases). Germline loops: CDR1 SNHLY, CDR2 FYNNEI. This CDR3 region has 14 residues. Trimming took off 8 bases at V and 1 base at J, with 15 bases between the two ends. The CDR3 DNA is TGTGCCAGCGTAGAGGGAGAGGGTTCCTACGAGCAGTACTTC. Translated: CASVEGEGSYEQYF.

This clonotype has at least ten counts. The rearrangement joins TRBV20-1 to TRBJ1-5, with D tentatively TRBD1 (5 bases). V was trimmed by 6 bases and J by 3 bases, leaving 15 bases between them. This CDR3 region has 14 residues. CDR1 and CDR2 (germline): DFQATT, SNEGSKA (reference sequence). The CDR3 loop reads CSARTPGDNQPQHF. As DNA, the CDR3 is TGCAGTGCGAGGACCCCGGGGGACAATCAGCCCCAGCATTTT.